This entry describes one T cell receptor beta chain. Its cognate antigen is unknown. Only in-frame clones appear in the TCRdb table, and some are missing; sequencing was by immunoSEQ multiplex PCR. The sample has approximately 77,000 clones; 85% are singletons. This record comes from a study of OX40 agonist ivuxolimab in advanced cancers. The study's findings and limits: At 0.1 to 3.0 mg/kg, CD4+ and CD8+ blood T cells expanded clonally by week 6.

This receptor was obtained from an adult with an advanced solid tumor such as melanoma, head and neck, liver or kidney cancer. The material sequenced was CD4+ or CD8+ T cells sorted from blood, taken in a trial of the OX40 agonist ivuxolimab.

Here the CDR3 reads CAWSGGGGYTF. In DNA form, the CDR3 reads TGTGCCTGGAGTGGGGGGGGCGGCTACACCTTC. The chain carries TRBV30 and TRBJ1-2; tentative D call: TRBD1 (6 bases). The CDR3 covers 11 residues. CDR1 and CDR2 from the germline V gene are GTSNPN and SVGIG (reference sequence). V lost 1 base and J lost 8, with 8 bases in between. The full variable domain, in which reference TRBV30 and TRBJ1-2 provide the parts outside the CDR3, is SQTIHQWPATLVQPVGSPLSLECTVEGTSNPNLYWYRQAAGRGLQLLFYSVGIGQISSEVPQNLSASRPQDRQFILSSKKLLLSDSGFYLCAWSGGGGYTFGSGTRLTVV.